These T cell receptor beta chains were read from a single sample in a study of T cell responses to AZD1222 COVID-19 vaccine. This table comes from immunoSEQ multiplex PCR, and its TCRdb copy is limited to in-frame clones, with some not included. The table records 92,000 or so clones, about 88% of them present only once. Here the sequenced sample was peripheral blood, taken on day 0 of AZD1222 vaccination. The source of these receptors is an adult in good health. Both conserved end residues are part of each CDR3. A D gene is named only where the DNA matches it firmly. Clone size is stated in some rows and not others, as once, few, many or a class when expanded.

V	D	J	size	DNA	CDR3
TRBV3-1/TRBV3-2	NA	TRBJ2-3	NA	TGTGCCAGCAGCCAAGGGTCCGCAGCGCAGTATTTT	CASSQGSAAQYF
TRBV24-1	NA	TRBJ1-5	NA	TGTGCCACCAGGGGCCCATGGGGAACTTATAGCAATCAGCCCCAGCATTTT	CATRGPWGTYSNQPQHF
TRBV7-2	NA	TRBJ2-1	NA	TGTGCCAGCAGCTTATTTTCGGAAATAGAGCAGTTCTTC	CASSLFSEIEQFF
TRBV7-9	TRBD1	TRBJ1-2	NA	TGTGCCAGCAGCCTGGGACAGGGAGGGGATGGCTACACCTTC	CASSLGQGGDGYTF
TRBV2	NA	TRBJ2-1	NA	TGTGCCAGCACCCCTCCGGTAGTTAGCGGTGAGCAGTTCTTC	CASTPPVVSGEQFF
TRBV12-3/TRBV12-4	NA	TRBJ1-6	few	TGTGCCAGCAGTTCTCGGACATATTCACCCCTCCACTTT	CASSSRTYSPLHF
TRBV4-3	NA	TRBJ1-2	once	TGCGCCAGCAGCCAAGATCCAGCAGGGACGTTCAATGGCTACACCTTC	CASSQDPAGTFNGYTF
TRBV2	TRBD1	TRBJ1-1	NA	TGTGCCAGCGCCAGACAGGGGGCAGGCACTGAAGCTTTCTTT	CASARQGAGTEAFF
TRBV29-1	NA	TRBJ1-1	NA	TGCAGCGCCCAACCGGGCCAGCCCCACACTGAAGCTTTCTTT	CSAQPGQPHTEAFF
TRBV19	NA	TRBJ1-5	NA	TGTGCCAGTAGTATAGCAGGTAATCAGCCCCAGCATTTT	CASSIAGNQPQHF
TRBV7-9	NA	TRBJ1-2	once	TGTGCCAGCACGAAACGGGCTACCTATGGCTACACCTTC	CASTKRATYGYTF
TRBV5-8	NA	TRBJ2-7	NA	TGTGCCAGCAGCGCGGACATAACCTACGAGCAGTACTTC	CASSADITYEQYF
TRBV5-1	TRBD1	TRBJ1-2	NA	TGCGCCAGCAGCCTGGAGTCTCCTAGACAGGGTCGGGGCTACACCTTC	CASSLESPRQGRGYTF
TRBV30	NA	TRBJ1-2	once	TGTGCCTGGAGTAAGGCAGGACAGTTCTATGGCTACACCTTC	CAWSKAGQFYGYTF
TRBV2	NA	TRBJ1-1	once	TGTGCCAGTTATTCACAGCCGATGAACACTGAAGCTTTCTTT	CASYSQPMNTEAFF
TRBV6-5	TRBD2	TRBJ2-1	NA	TGTGCCACCCTACTAGCGGGGGCATCCAATGAGCAGTTCTTC	CATLLAGASNEQFF
TRBV28	TRBD1	TRBJ1-1	NA	TGTGCCAGCAGCCACGGGGACGGGACAGCGAACACTGAAGCTTTCTTT	CASSHGDGTANTEAFF
TRBV30	TRBD2	TRBJ2-5	NA	TGTGCCTGGACTAGCGGGGGGGCTGGGACCTACTTC	CAWTSGGAGTYF
TRBV2	NA	TRBJ1-1	NA	TGTGCCAGCAGGGTTCGACCCACTGAAGCTTTCTTT	CASRVRPTEAFF
TRBV28	NA	TRBJ1-1	NA	TGTGCCAGCAGTTCATCAGGGTTAAACACTGAAGCTTTCTTT	CASSSSGLNTEAFF
TRBV7-9	NA	TRBJ1-5	NA	TGTGCCAGCAGCTTAGGACGAGAGGAGAACCAGCCCCAGCATTTT	CASSLGREENQPQHF
TRBV7-2	NA	TRBJ2-7	NA	TGTGCCAGCAGCTTGACAGGTGCGAGCGAGTCGTCCCCCTACGAGCAGTACTTC	CASSLTGASESSPYEQYF
TRBV5-4	NA	TRBJ2-2	NA	TGTGCCAGCAGCAAGAATAGGGACACCGGGGAGCTGTTTTTT	CASSKNRDTGELFF
TRBV5-5	NA	TRBJ1-2	NA	TGTGCCAGCAGCTTGAAAAGGGGAACAGATGGCTACACCTTC	CASSLKRGTDGYTF
TRBV10-3	TRBD2	TRBJ2-2	NA	TGTGCCATCAGCGAACTGGGACTAGCGGGGGGAGGGACCGGGGAGCTGTTTTTT	CAISELGLAGGGTGELFF
TRBV11-2	TRBD1	TRBJ1-1	NA	TGTGCCAGCAGCGCGCGACAGGGCCCAGACACTGAAGCTTTCTTT	CASSARQGPDTEAFF
TRBV7-9	NA	TRBJ1-3	NA	TGTGCCAGCAGACCGACTATCACCTACTCTGGAAACACCATATATTTT	CASRPTITYSGNTIYF
TRBV28	NA	TRBJ1-3	NA	TGTGCCAGCAGTTTAAGAGGGGATGGAAACACCATATATTTT	CASSLRGDGNTIYF
TRBV7-2	NA	TRBJ1-2	NA	TGTGCCAGCAGCTTAGTGGCCGCCCGCTATGGCTACACCTTC	CASSLVAARYGYTF
TRBV25-1	TRBD2	TRBJ2-1	NA	TGTGCCAGCACTTCTTCCAGCGGGGACTTCTACAATGAGCAGTTCTTC	CASTSSSGDFYNEQFF
TRBV6-2/TRBV6-3	TRBD1	TRBJ1-6	few	TGTGCCAGCAGTTACGGGACAGCCAGAAATAGGCCCCTCCACTTT	CASSYGTARNRPLHF
TRBV7-2	TRBD1	TRBJ1-2	NA	TGTGCCAGCAGCGCAGACAGGGGCTATGGCTACACCTTC	CASSADRGYGYTF
TRBV11-3	TRBD2	TRBJ2-2	NA	TGTGCCAGCAGCTCGGGACTAGCGGGAAGCCCCGGGGAGCTGTTTTTT	CASSSGLAGSPGELFF
TRBV3-1/TRBV3-2	NA	TRBJ1-1	NA	TGTGCCAGCAGCCCCCGCAGTCGGAACACTGAAGCTTTCTTT	CASSPRSRNTEAFF
TRBV7-2	TRBD1	TRBJ2-1	once	TGTGCCAGCAGCTCTAGACAGGGTGGGAACAATGAGCAGTTCTTC	CASSSRQGGNNEQFF
TRBV4-1	NA	TRBJ1-5	once	TGCGCCAGCAGCCAAGTGTCTGGAGCCCCGGGCCCAACCATTATCAATCAGCCCCAGCATTTT	CASSQVSGAPGPTIINQPQHF
TRBV6-5	NA	TRBJ2-7	NA	TGTGCCAGCAGCTCTCCCGGGACCTACGAGCAGTACTTC	CASSSPGTYEQYF
TRBV2	TRBD1	TRBJ1-2	NA	TGTGCCAGCAGTGAAGAGACAGGGGGATATGGCTACACCTTC	CASSEETGGYGYTF
TRBV6-1	TRBD1	TRBJ1-5	NA	TGTGCCAGCAGTGTGCAGGACAGGGCTGCAAGCAATCAGCCCCAGCATTTT	CASSVQDRAASNQPQHF
TRBV5-1	TRBD2	TRBJ2-3	NA	TGCGCCAGCAGCTTGTTTGGTAGCGGGGAGTTTGGCGATACGCAGTATTTT	CASSLFGSGEFGDTQYF
TRBV6-6	NA	TRBJ1-2	NA	TGTGCCAGCAGGGCCGGGACTTACGCCTATGGCTACACCTTC	CASRAGTYAYGYTF
TRBV3-1/TRBV3-2	TRBD2	TRBJ2-3	once	TGTGCCAGCAGCCCGGGACTAGCGGGGGGGCTGATAGATACGCAGTATTTT	CASSPGLAGGLIDTQYF
TRBV28	NA	TRBJ1-2	NA	TGTGCCAGCAGCCCGGGACCGACCGTTAACTATGGCTACACCTTC	CASSPGPTVNYGYTF
TRBV5-4	NA	TRBJ1-2	NA	TGTGCCAGCAGCCTGGGACACCAGGTCTATGGCTACACCTTC	CASSLGHQVYGYTF
TRBV29-1	NA	TRBJ2-5	NA	TGCAGCGTTGTCCGGGGCTCCTACCAAGAGACCCAGTACTTC	CSVVRGSYQETQYF
TRBV5-1	NA	TRBJ1-2	NA	TGCGCCAGCAGCTTGGCCGGGCAGAACTATGGCTACACCTTC	CASSLAGQNYGYTF
TRBV2	NA	TRBJ2-2	NA	TGTGCCAGCAGGCCTTCATGGATCGGGGAGCTGTTTTTT	CASRPSWIGELFF
TRBV5-6	NA	TRBJ2-7	NA	TGTGCCAGCAGCTTGGGCTACGAGCAGTACTTC	CASSLGYEQYF
TRBV7-9	NA	TRBJ1-2	once	TGTGCCAGCAGCCCTCCTGGGGGCAGATGGGATGGCTACACCTTC	CASSPPGGRWDGYTF
TRBV7-3	NA	TRBJ2-7	NA	TGTGCCAGCAGCTTCATCCCTGGCGGCAGATACGAGCAGTACTTC	CASSFIPGGRYEQYF
TRBV30	NA	TRBJ1-2	once	TGTGCCTGGAGTGTAGGCGCTGAAGCTAACTATGGCTACACCTTC	CAWSVGAEANYGYTF
TRBV27	NA	TRBJ1-2	NA	TGTGCCAGCAGTTTAGTTACGGGATATGGCTACACCTTC	CASSLVTGYGYTF